This is a list of T cell receptor beta chains from one sample in a study of T cells in localized non-small cell lung cancer. Sequenced by immunoSEQ multiplex PCR; TCRdb stores in-frame clones only, minus some. The sample comprises 70,000 to 85,000 clones, approximately 84% of which are singletons, and approximately 1.2% rests with the top ten. Sequenced material: peripheral blood, taken before any cancer treatment. Every receptor here comes from a female donor of 60 years or more with stage I lung adenocarcinoma. Each CDR3 is given with its conserved first and last residue. A D gene is named only where the DNA matches it firmly.

V,D,J,length,CDR3
TRBV15,TRBD2,TRBJ2-7,16,CATSRVGSGRWYEQYF
TRBV5-4,-,TRBJ1-1,18,CASSLLGDYKGMNTEAFF
TRBV15,-,TRBJ1-4,14,CATRLGPTNEKLFF
TRBV9,-,TRBJ1-3,13,CASRPNSGNTIYF
TRBV2,-,TRBJ1-1,13,CASSEDSNTEAFF
TRBV5-5,-,TRBJ1-2,13,CASSLGTDYGYTF
TRBV5-4,TRBD2,TRBJ2-7,16,CASSLKLAGVAYEQYF
TRBV5-6,TRBD1,TRBJ2-7,15,CASSLAGQWTYEQYF
TRBV18,-,TRBJ2-1,11,CASKSGREQFF
TRBV18,TRBD1,TRBJ2-5,14,CASSPRTGEETQYF
TRBV2,-,TRBJ1-2,12,CAGIHGAYGYTF
TRBV14,TRBD2,TRBJ2-3,15,CASSADSGSADTQYF
TRBV2,-,TRBJ1-3,15,CASSAESSSGNTIYF
TRBV27,-,TRBJ2-7,14,CASSTGTRSYEQYF
TRBV6-5,TRBD2,TRBJ2-7,16,CASSYQTGSGYYEQYF
TRBV2,-,TRBJ2-5,11,CASSVQETQYF
TRBV11-3,-,TRBJ2-2,15,CASSLRQSNTGELFF
TRBV5-1,TRBD2,TRBJ2-7,15,CASSLSGRDSYEQYF
TRBV4-1,-,TRBJ2-7,13,CASSTGPSYEQYF
TRBV5-5,TRBD2,TRBJ2-7,17,CASSLGLAGRSTYEQYF
TRBV5-1,-,TRBJ2-7,14,CASSLAEEGHEQYF
TRBV19,-,TRBJ1-1,17,CASSIHLFGGMNTEAFF
TRBV6-4,TRBD2,TRBJ2-5,18,CASSDSFLASGYQETQYF
TRBV7-9,-,TRBJ2-5,13,CASSSPYQETQYF
TRBV2,TRBD2,TRBJ2-5,15,CASSELAGVGETQYF
TRBV7-2,-,TRBJ2-2,14,CASSLYGVSGELFF
TRBV10-3,TRBD2,TRBJ2-5,14,CAISELAGGETQYF
TRBV9,-,TRBJ2-3,17,CASSSPLGVTLADTQYF
TRBV18,TRBD1,TRBJ1-3,17,CASSPDFTGGSGNTIYF
TRBV11-2,TRBD2,TRBJ2-5,17,CASSSFPGGRAQETQYF
TRBV6-1,-,TRBJ2-7,11,CASSESVEQYF
TRBV11-1,-,TRBJ2-7,13,CASSPTVFYEQYF
TRBV6-4,-,TRBJ2-1,14,CASSASSAHNEQFF
TRBV5-1,-,TRBJ1-6,14,CASSLDSNNSPLHF
TRBV27,-,TRBJ1-5,13,CAVSRDLNQPQHF
TRBV19,-,TRBJ1-4,15,CASSIGRDQGEKLFF
TRBV29-1,-,TRBJ2-1,11,CSVGTVMGQFF
TRBV7-9,TRBD2,TRBJ2-7,15,CASSLASGGAKEQYF
TRBV6-1,TRBD1,TRBJ1-2,17,CASSEGGPGQGVEGYTF
TRBV2,-,TRBJ2-2,14,CASTTTLHTGELFF
TRBV6-1,-,TRBJ1-4,14,CASSELGLGEKLFF
TRBV23-1,-,TRBJ2-1,11,CASSRGGEQFF
TRBV19,-,TRBJ2-6,16,CASSPGDSSGANVLTF
TRBV13,-,TRBJ1-1,13,CASSLGQGNEAFF
TRBV4-3,-,TRBJ2-1,15,CASSQTHGAYNEQFF
TRBV6-5,-,TRBJ1-3,13,CASSRTEGNTIYF